These 6 T cell receptor beta chains originate from one sample sequenced in a study of control samples from healthy donors and cancer patients. Assay used: immunoSEQ multiplex PCR; TCRdb lists only in-frame clones, some missing. The data hold some 130,000 clones, with roughly 90% observed a single time. The sequencing sample was made of blood. These receptors were collected from a man aged 18 to 30 in good health.

The chain's CDR3 is CASSESVDEQYF. The CDR3 nucleotides read TGTGCCAGCAGTGAATCCGTCGACGAGCAGTACTTC. The chain links TRBV2 to TRBJ2-7; no reliable D call. Trimming left V 2 bases short and J 5 bases short, with 7 bases between. The CDR3 consists of 12 residues. Germline V gives CDR1 SNHLY, CDR2 FYNNEI.

The chain carries TRBV19 and TRBJ1-2; D is unresolved. Germline CDR1 is LNHDA and CDR2 is SQIVND (reference sequence). The CDR3 totals 14 residues. The ends were cut back, 3 bases at V and 3 bases at J, with 11 bases in the middle. This chain's CDR3 is CASSIPGLDYGYTF. CDR3 coding DNA: TGTGCCAGTAGTATCCCAGGTCTTGACTATGGCTACACCTTC.

The chain couples TRBV5-1 to TRBJ1-3, with a weak D call TRBD1 (5 bases). V gave up 3 bases and J gave up 1 base, with 23 bases separating them. This CDR3 spans 19 amino acids. Germline CDR1 SGHRS, CDR2 YFSETQ. CDR3 sequence reads: CASSSARDGRDLSGNTIYF. The CDR3 DNA reads as TGCGCCAGCAGCTCTGCCCGGGACGGACGAGACCTTTCTGGAAACACCATATATTTT.

The V call is TRBV11-2, the J call TRBJ2-3; D is ambiguous. The V end lost 1 base, the J end lost 2 bases, and 10 bases lay between the germline ends. Germline lookup yields CDR1 SGHAT and CDR2 FQNNGV. The length of the CDR3 is 15 residues. The CDR3 region is CASSLVTDYTDTQYF. In DNA form, the CDR3 reads TGTGCCAGCAGCTTAGTCACGGATTACACAGATACGCAGTATTTT.

The J gene is TRBJ2-1, the V gene TRBV4-1, with TRBD2 matching 10 bases. V was pared by 4 bases and J by 6 bases, with 6 bases of the junction left unmatched. CDR1 is MGHRA, CDR2 YSYEKL, per germline. The CDR3 contains 15 residues. CDR3 amino acids: CASSPTSGKVNEQFF. Here the CDR3 DNA reads TGCGCCAGCAGCCCTACTAGCGGGAAGGTCAATGAGCAGTTCTTC.

The chain recombines TRBV5-1 with TRBJ2-7; TRBD1 or TRBD2 may be the D gene (6 bases each). In germline, CDR1 is SGHRS, CDR2 YFSETQ. V lost 10 bases, J lost 7 bases, and 15 bases lay in between. This CDR3 is built from 11 residues. CDR3 DNA: TGCGCCGGAGGGGGGCCGGGGGAGCAGTACGTC. Translated, it gives CAGGGPGEQYV.